This T cell receptor beta chain was identified during a study of control samples from healthy donors and cancer patients. TCRdb keeps only in-frame clones here, not all; method: immunoSEQ multiplex PCR. The repertoire holds about 100,000 clones, with around 90% as singletons. Concerning this clone itself: Other DNA sequences from this sample encode an identical CDR3 as well.

J gave up 0 bases and V 3 bases, and 1 base lay outside the gene matches. The germline CDR1 and CDR2 sequences are GTSNPN and SVGIG (reference sequence). This CDR3 contains 13 residues. The sequence derives from a woman younger than 30 in good health. The rearrangement links TRBV30 to TRBJ2-7, with 8 bases lining up with TRBD1. The sequenced sample consisted of blood. The CDR3 is CAWRTGASYEQYF. CDR3 sequence (DNA): TGTGCCTGGAGGACAGGGGCCTCCTACGAGCAGTACTTC.